This T cell receptor beta chain is from a study of T-cell reconstitution after alpha-beta-depleted transplantation in children. Germline V lookup: CDR1 SGHRS, CDR2 YFSETQ. V lost 3 bases to trimming and J lost 2 bases, with 15 bases between them. The CDR3 extends over 16 amino acids. This clonotype was seen only a few times. TCRbeta library preparation incorporated unique molecular identifiers. MiXCR, applied by TCRdb to the PCR reads, yields one record per CDR3 protein. The table lists around 370,000 distinct CDR3 sequences, 10% of them singletons. J is TRBJ1-5 and V is TRBV5-1; no clear D. This sequence was found in a human donor who donated a stem cell graft to a child with acute lymphoblastic leukemia. Sequencing was performed on PBMCs from the stem cell graft donor, taken from the stem cell graft. CDR3 coding DNA: TGCGCCAGCAGCTACAACAAATATGTGCGCAATCAGCCCCAGCATTTT. Translation gives CASSYNKYVRNQPQHF.